This T cell receptor (beta chain) was obtained from a study of blood T cells in healthy people across ages. Study observations and caveats: A roughly linear fall in TCR beta diversity per million T cells was seen with increasing age. Estimated diversity, derived from one million T cells, was regarded as an underestimate.

In the case of this clonotype: Its antigen is not known.

Next came a second PCR, run for about 7 to 12 cycles, which used a sample-barcoded 5' primer along with a J-beta primer mix. TCRdb ran MiXCR on the 5' RACE reads and lists one entry per CDR3 protein. The sample has some 1.4 million distinct CDR3 sequences; approximately 42% are singletons. The germline V gene encodes CDR1 SEHNR and CDR2 FQNEAQ (reference sequence). This CDR3 has 14 amino acids. J was trimmed by 6 bases and V by 3 bases; bases with no gene match: 3. The chain has TRBV7-9 and TRBJ1-4, with 8 bases lining up with TRBD1. The sequenced material came from blood. This receptor was identified in a young woman in good health. CDR3 nucleotides: TGTGCCAGCAGCTTGTTGACAGGGGATGAAAAACTGTTTTTT. It encodes CASSLLTGDEKLFF.